A selection of T cell receptor beta chains follows, all from one sample in a study of T cells in localized non-small cell lung cancer. The method was immunoSEQ multiplex PCR; TCRdb's version includes in-frame clones alone and lacks a portion of them. The sample has 75,000 to 80,000 clones; more than 70% are singletons. The material sequenced was peripheral blood, taken before any cancer treatment. These receptors were obtained from a female donor of 60 years or more with stage I lung adenocarcinoma. CDR3s include the opening cysteine and the closing phenylalanine or tryptophan. A D gene is named only where the DNA matches it firmly. Rows give clone size only sometimes, using once, few, many, or a class for an expanded clone.

D gene	clone size	J gene	V gene	CDR3 protein	CDR3 DNA
.	.	TRBJ2-5	TRBV20-1	CSGGIGQTQYF	TGCAGTGGGGGTATCGGGCAGACCCAGTACTTC
.	.	TRBJ2-7	TRBV7-8	CASSPLTGSEQYF	TGTGCCAGCAGCCCACTGACAGGCTCCGAGCAGTACTTC
.	.	TRBJ2-1	TRBV27	CASSFSVFNEQFF	TGTGCCAGCAGTTTTTCCGTGTTCAATGAGCAGTTCTTC
TRBD1	once	TRBJ1-2	TRBV29-1	CSDRDRAYSGGYTF	TGCAGCGACCGGGACAGGGCCTATTCCGGTGGCTACACCTTC
TRBD2	.	TRBJ2-1	TRBV15	CATSGREGLRNEQFF	TGTGCCACCAGCGGCCGGGAGGGCCTTCGCAATGAGCAGTTCTTC
.	.	TRBJ1-5	TRBV4-3	CASSQDTGWYQPQHF	TGCGCCAGCAGCCAAGATACAGGGTGGTATCAGCCCCAGCATTTT
TRBD1	.	TRBJ1-2	TRBV29-1	CSVRTGGRGYGYTF	TGCAGCGTTCGGACAGGGGGCAGAGGGTATGGCTACACCTTC
.	.	TRBJ2-6	TRBV2	CASSETAPGANVLTF	TGTGCCAGCAGTGAAACCGCGCCTGGGGCCAACGTCCTGACTTTC
TRBD1	.	TRBJ1-4	TRBV9	CASSPMGQGDSLFF	TGTGCCAGCAGCCCCATGGGACAGGGGGATTCTCTGTTTTTT
.	.	TRBJ2-1	TRBV5-4	CASSSSPREEEQFF	TGTGCCAGCAGCTCGTCCCCCCGAGAGGAAGAGCAGTTCTTC
.	.	TRBJ2-1	TRBV7-9	CASSLANNEQFF	TGTGCCAGCAGCTTAGCCAACAATGAGCAGTTCTTC
.	.	TRBJ2-3	TRBV5-6	CASSLGQIPSTDTQYF	TGTGCCAGCAGCTTGGGGCAAATACCTAGCACAGATACGCAGTATTTT
.	.	TRBJ2-7	TRBV5-1	CASSLLRGPPADEQYF	TGCGCCAGCAGCCTGCTCCGGGGCCCCCCGGCGGACGAGCAGTACTTC
TRBD2	.	TRBJ2-7	TRBV7-2	CASSLVAGNEQYF	TGTGCCAGCAGCTTAGTAGCGGGAAACGAGCAGTACTTC
.	.	TRBJ1-5	TRBV9	CASSVWEQGGQPQHF	TGTGCCAGCAGCGTGTGGGAACAGGGAGGTCAGCCCCAGCATTTT
.	.	TRBJ2-7	TRBV18	CASSPQGSYEQYF	TGTGCCAGCTCACCACAAGGGTCCTACGAGCAGTACTTC
TRBD1	.	TRBJ1-1	TRBV5-1	CASSIQPTRQGMNTEAFF	TGCGCCAGCAGCATCCAGCCAACACGACAGGGGATGAACACTGAAGCTTTCTTT
TRBD2	.	TRBJ2-3	TRBV7-2	CASSLAAGVLDTQYF	TGTGCCAGCAGCTTAGCCGCGGGAGTTCTTGATACGCAGTATTTT
.	.	TRBJ1-2	TRBV6-5	CASSYLPGAGDIF	TGTGCCAGCAGTTATCTCCCCGGCGCCGGCGATATTTTC
.	.	TRBJ1-1	TRBV5-1	CASSFWGNTEAFF	TGCGCCAGCAGCTTTTGGGGGAACACTGAAGCTTTCTTT
.	.	TRBJ1-1	TRBV6-5	CASSRGSTEAFF	TGTGCCAGCTCCAGGGGATCTACTGAAGCTTTCTTT
.	once	TRBJ2-1	TRBV28	CASSPGGAGLDNEQFF	TGTGCCAGCAGCCCGGGCGGGGCAGGGTTAGACAATGAGCAGTTCTTC
.	.	TRBJ2-7	TRBV19	CASSIGAAGEQYF	TGTGCCAGTAGTATCGGAGCCGCAGGCGAGCAGTACTTC
.	.	TRBJ2-7	TRBV5-6	CASSGATGLGYEQYF	TGTGCCAGCAGCGGAGCGACAGGCCTGGGCTACGAGCAGTACTTC
TRBD2	.	TRBJ2-3	TRBV4-3	CASSKGAGVADTQYF	TGCGCCAGCAGCAAAGGGGCGGGAGTAGCAGATACGCAGTATTTT
.	once	TRBJ2-7	TRBV7-8	CASSPQSQVVYEQYF	TGTGCCAGCAGCCCTCAGAGTCAGGTGGTCTACGAGCAGTACTTC
.	.	TRBJ1-2	TRBV19	CASSMEGTYGYTF	TGTGCCAGTAGTATGGAGGGGACCTATGGCTACACCTTC